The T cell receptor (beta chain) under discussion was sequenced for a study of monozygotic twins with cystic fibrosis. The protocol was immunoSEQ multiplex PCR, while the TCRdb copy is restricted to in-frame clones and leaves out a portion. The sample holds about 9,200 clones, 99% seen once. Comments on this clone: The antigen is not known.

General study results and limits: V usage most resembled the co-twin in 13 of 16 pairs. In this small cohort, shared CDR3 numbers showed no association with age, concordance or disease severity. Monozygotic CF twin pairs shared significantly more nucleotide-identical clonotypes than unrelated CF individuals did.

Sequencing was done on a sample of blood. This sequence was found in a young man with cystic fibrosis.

DNA for the CDR3: TGTGCCAGCAGACTCTTTACTCGCAGTGGCTACACCTTC. It translates to CASRLFTRSGYTF. The chain couples TRBV6-5 to TRBJ1-2, with no clear D. Between the trimmed V and J ends, which lost 6 bases and 7 bases, there was a span of 15 bases. CDR3 length: 13 amino acids. Looked up from germline, CDR1 is MNHEY and CDR2 is SVGAGI.